These T cell receptor beta chains were read from a single sample in a study of Ad26.COV2.S vaccination and SARS-CoV-2 variants. This table comes from immunoSEQ multiplex PCR, and its TCRdb copy is limited to in-frame clones, with some not included. The data hold about 350,000 clones, with about 88% observed a single time. The sample consisted of peripheral blood, taken in a trial of Ad26.COV2.S vaccine versus placebo. Receptor source: a person between 18 and 65 years old who received the Ad26.COV2.S COVID-19 vaccine or a placebo. Both conserved end residues are part of each CDR3. Only some rows state a clone size, as once, few, many or a class for expanded clones.

size: NA
V: TRBV7-9
J: TRBJ1-2
CDR3: CASSPTGGTGYTF

size: few
V: TRBV7-3
J: TRBJ2-3
CDR3: CASSSTSGRAFSTDTQYF

size: NA
V: TRBV9
J: TRBJ2-1
CDR3: CASSGTSSYNEQFF

size: NA
V: TRBV10-3
J: TRBJ2-7
CDR3: CAISERDRQSEQYF

size: NA
V: TRBV2
J: TRBJ1-5
CDR3: CASSELGTVNQPQHF

size: NA
V: TRBV27
J: TRBJ1-2
CDR3: CASSPLTGGSSGSYYGYTF

size: NA
V: TRBV7-3
J: TRBJ2-1
CDR3: CASSLVGPSSYNEQFF

size: NA
V: TRBV4-1
J: TRBJ1-5
CDR3: CASSQDGAWGQPQHF

size: NA
V: TRBV5-4
J: TRBJ1-1
CDR3: CASSWGVLNTEAFF

size: few
V: TRBV7-6
J: TRBJ1-5
CDR3: CASSLDRGGNQPQHF

size: NA
V: TRBV19
J: TRBJ2-7
CDR3: CASSGRQGGTYEQYF

size: NA
V: TRBV30
J: TRBJ2-5
CDR3: CAWSSGNQDLGETQYF

size: once
V: TRBV2
J: TRBJ1-2
CDR3: CASNNNRDPIDGYTF

size: NA
V: TRBV7-3
J: TRBJ2-3
CDR3: CASSAGGSTDTQYF

size: NA
V: TRBV7-9
J: TRBJ2-2
CDR3: CATVFGTPGELFF

size: NA
V: TRBV9
J: TRBJ2-7
CDR3: CASSVGVRYEQYF

size: NA
V: TRBV5-6
J: TRBJ1-2
CDR3: CASSLGDSSHGYTF

size: NA
V: TRBV28
J: TRBJ2-7
CDR3: CASSLGGQAREQYF

size: few
V: TRBV28
J: TRBJ1-5
CDR3: CASSRDRAGQPQHF

size: NA
V: TRBV24-1
J: TRBJ2-5
CDR3: CATSDRPGVDPQETQYF

size: NA
V: TRBV19
J: TRBJ1-1
CDR3: CASSTRQGRNTEAFF

size: NA
V: TRBV3-1/TRBV3-2
J: TRBJ2-3
CDR3: CASSQSSVAGGGGTQYF

size: NA
V: TRBV7-2
J: TRBJ2-5
CDR3: CASSFMTVQETQYF

size: once
V: TRBV9
J: TRBJ1-1
CDR3: CASSPKDRWAHEAFF

size: NA
V: TRBV28
J: TRBJ2-5
CDR3: CASSLTGQGAETQYF

size: once
V: TRBV5-1
J: TRBJ1-4
CDR3: CASSFHVETGQLATNEKLFF

size: NA
V: TRBV5-1
J: TRBJ2-1
CDR3: CASREGQGIYNEQFF

size: NA
V: TRBV7-9
J: TRBJ2-6
CDR3: CASSPTGSGANVLTF

size: NA
V: TRBV11-2
J: TRBJ2-3
CDR3: CASSSRTSGSTDTQYF

size: NA
V: TRBV9
J: TRBJ1-2
CDR3: CASSENYGYTF

size: NA
V: TRBV3-1/TRBV3-2
J: TRBJ2-5
CDR3: CASSQVPGFRETQYF

size: few
V: TRBV5-1
J: TRBJ1-1
CDR3: CASGQQGLPTEAFF

size: NA
V: TRBV6-6
J: TRBJ1-5
CDR3: CASSSPPVQPQHF

size: NA
V: TRBV7-2
J: TRBJ1-6
CDR3: CASSLERLGVNSPLHF

size: NA
V: TRBV28
J: TRBJ2-7
CDR3: CASSLSLPGVYEQYF

size: NA
V: TRBV30
J: TRBJ1-6
CDR3: CAWSVREGPLHF

size: NA
V: TRBV19
J: TRBJ2-3
CDR3: CASRETGASTDTQYF

size: NA
V: TRBV6-6
J: TRBJ1-5
CDR3: CASSLGRGNQPQHF

size: once
V: TRBV4-3
J: TRBJ1-2
CDR3: CASSQDLGRGFGYTF

size: NA
V: TRBV5-4
J: TRBJ2-7
CDR3: CASTLSGRATEQYF

size: NA
V: TRBV9
J: TRBJ2-5
CDR3: CASNRDIQETQYF

size: NA
V: TRBV7-9
J: TRBJ2-7
CDR3: CASSLDASRGEQYF

size: NA
V: TRBV19
J: TRBJ2-6
CDR3: CASSMRGAGANVLTF

size: few
V: TRBV7-2
J: TRBJ1-6
CDR3: CASSYNSPLHF

size: NA
V: TRBV4-3
J: TRBJ2-3
CDR3: CASSQGLSPQYF

size: NA
V: TRBV7-9
J: TRBJ1-4
CDR3: CASSLGSANEKLFF

size: NA
V: TRBV30
J: TRBJ1-5
CDR3: CAWSSRQSGPQHF

size: NA
V: TRBV6-2/TRBV6-3
J: TRBJ1-5
CDR3: CASSYEAPNQPQHF

size: NA
V: TRBV30
J: TRBJ2-7
CDR3: CAWTGTGYFYEQYF

size: NA
V: TRBV7-3
J: TRBJ2-5
CDR3: CASSLMGSGQETQYF

size: NA
V: TRBV5-1
J: TRBJ1-6
CDR3: CASSLAGRGYSPLHF

size: NA
V: TRBV19
J: TRBJ2-3
CDR3: CASSPWGAGGFADTQYF

size: once
V: TRBV4-1
J: TRBJ1-6
CDR3: CASSQFEATALINSPLHF

size: NA
V: TRBV2
J: TRBJ2-5
CDR3: CASRISAETQYF